This T cell receptor beta chain originates from a study of CXCR3-negative and CXCR3-positive naive CD8 T cells. Study outcomes and limitations: For CXCR3-positive naive cells, TRB CDR3s were more hydrophobic than those of CXCR3-negative naive cells.

The germline CDR1 and CDR2 sequences are PRHDT and FYEKMQ (reference sequence). The CDR3 spans 18 residues. Considering frequency, this clonotype is medium-sized. Its antigen remains unknown. With UMI labels, 5' RACE was used to prepare the TRB cDNA libraries. TCRdb processed the 5' RACE reads again and assigns one entry to each CDR3 protein, with no DNA. Here the sample table reports 2,500 to 3,500 distinct CDR3 sequences. This TCR derives from a human donor in good health. Some clones in this sample may be carry-over from other donors' samples. V usage is TRBV13 and J usage is TRBJ2-2; TCRdb reports TRBD1, a call that lacks DNA to check it against. The source material was naive CXCR3+ CD8+ T cells from blood. Subset specified: CD45RO-CCR7+CD27+CD95- naive CD8+ T cells expressing CXCR3 (TNR3+). CDR3 residues: CASSLGNGQGPEHGELFF. Combining the CDR3 with reference TRBV13 and TRBJ2-2 gives the whole variable domain AAGVIQSPRHLIKEKRETATLKCYPIPRHDTVYWYQQGPGQDPQFLISFYEKMQSDKGSIPDRFSAQQFSDYHSELNMSSLELGDSALYFCASSLGNGQGPEHGELFFGEGSRLTVL.